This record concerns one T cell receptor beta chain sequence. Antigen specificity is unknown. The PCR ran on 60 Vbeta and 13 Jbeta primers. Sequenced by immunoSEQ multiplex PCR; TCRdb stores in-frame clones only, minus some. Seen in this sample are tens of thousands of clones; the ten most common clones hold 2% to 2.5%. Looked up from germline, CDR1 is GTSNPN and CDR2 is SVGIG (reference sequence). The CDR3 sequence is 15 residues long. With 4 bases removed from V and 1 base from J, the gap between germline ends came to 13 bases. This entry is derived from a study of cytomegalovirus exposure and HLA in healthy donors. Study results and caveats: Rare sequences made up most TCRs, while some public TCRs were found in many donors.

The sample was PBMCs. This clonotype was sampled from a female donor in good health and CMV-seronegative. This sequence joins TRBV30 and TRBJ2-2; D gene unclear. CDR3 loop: CAWKGHRVNTGELFF. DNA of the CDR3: TGTGCCTGGAAAGGCCACCGGGTGAACACCGGGGAGCTGTTTTTT. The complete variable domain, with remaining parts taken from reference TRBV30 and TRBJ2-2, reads SQTIHQWPATLVQPVGSPLSLECTVEGTSNPNLYWYRQAAGRGLQLLFYSVGIGQISSEVPQNLSASRPQDRQFILSSKKLLLSDSGFYLCAWKGHRVNTGELFFGEGSRLTVL.